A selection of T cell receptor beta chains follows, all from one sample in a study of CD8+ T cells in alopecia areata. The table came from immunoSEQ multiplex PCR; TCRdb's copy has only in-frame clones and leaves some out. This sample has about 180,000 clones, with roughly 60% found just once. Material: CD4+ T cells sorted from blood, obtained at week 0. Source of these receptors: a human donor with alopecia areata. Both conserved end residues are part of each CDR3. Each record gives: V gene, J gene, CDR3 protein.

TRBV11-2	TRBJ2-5	CASSAGQGAETQYF
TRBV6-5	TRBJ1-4	CASKPSGLNVKLFF
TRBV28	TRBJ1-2	CASSLTARGASYGYTF
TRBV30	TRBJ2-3	CAWSVGFVASTDTQYF
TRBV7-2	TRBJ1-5	CASSLVAPGQARNQPQHF
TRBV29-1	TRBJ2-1	CSVDPGINQFF
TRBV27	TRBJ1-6	CASTEAVLPGSPLHF
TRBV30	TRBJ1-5	CAWSSLGGNQPQHF
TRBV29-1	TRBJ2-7	CSVEDTGGSSYEQYF
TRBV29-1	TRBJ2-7	CSAAGQGFYEQYF
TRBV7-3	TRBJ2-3	CASSLTGQMRGSSTDTQYF
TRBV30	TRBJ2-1	CAWSGGPGQGVSSWQFF
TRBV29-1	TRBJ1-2	CSAQGAEYWGYTF
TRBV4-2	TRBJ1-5	CASSHPGDDQPQHF
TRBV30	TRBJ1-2	CAWSVQGTNYGYTF
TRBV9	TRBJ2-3	CASTYRGTDTQYF
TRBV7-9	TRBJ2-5	CASSPPGHGGQETQYF
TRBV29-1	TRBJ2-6	CSVEAPRGAVSGANVLTF
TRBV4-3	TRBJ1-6	CASSQANRGSPLHF
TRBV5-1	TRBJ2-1	CASSLAGGTYSSYNEQFF
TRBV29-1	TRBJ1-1	CSVDLAMNTEAFF
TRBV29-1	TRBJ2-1	CSVAMTGFEQFF